This is a list of T cell receptor beta chains from one sample in a study of CD8+ T cells in alopecia areata. Data came from immunoSEQ multiplex PCR; TCRdb stores just in-frame clones and leaves some out. Of 120,000 or so clones listed, 45% to 65% are singletons. Material: CD4+ T cells sorted from blood, obtained at week 0. The receptor source for this set is a human donor with alopecia areata. The CDR3 runs from the conserved cysteine through the conserved F or W. The order of the fields is clone size, V gene, J gene, D gene, CDR3 DNA, CDR3 protein. The D gene is left open where the match is weak. A clone size is listed for some rows: how often the clone was seen (once, few, many), or a class if it is expanded.

>-|TRBV2|TRBJ2-1|TRBD2
TGTGCCAGCAGTGCGGCCGGGACTAGCGGGTACAATGAGCAGTTCTTC
CASSAAGTSGYNEQFF
>-|TRBV5-1|TRBJ1-2|-
TGCGCCAGCAGCTTGGCCGGGGCAGGGGACTATGGCTACACCTTC
CASSLAGAGDYGYTF
>few|TRBV7-2|TRBJ2-1|-
TGTGCCAGCAGCTTAGAGGCCTACAATGAGCAGTTCTTC
CASSLEAYNEQFF
>-|TRBV5-4|TRBJ2-3|-
TGTGCCAGCAGCTTATGGACAGCCGATACGCAGTATTTT
CASSLWTADTQYF
>-|TRBV4-1|TRBJ1-4|TRBD1
TGCGCCAGCAGCCCGACAGGGATCAGGGAAAAACTGTTTTTT
CASSPTGIREKLFF
>-|TRBV30|TRBJ2-3|TRBD1
TGTGCCCGCGACCGGGACAGGGACGCAGATACGCAGTATTTT
CARDRDRDADTQYF
>-|TRBV25-1|TRBJ1-5|TRBD1
TGTGCCAGCAGTGGGACAGGGGATCAGCCCCAGCATTTT
CASSGTGDQPQHF
>-|TRBV30|TRBJ2-2|-
TGTGCCTGGAGTAAAACCCAGGGGAACACCGGGGAGCTGTTTTTT
CAWSKTQGNTGELFF
>-|TRBV30|TRBJ2-3|-
TGTGCCTGGAGTTCAACAGATACGCAGTATTTT
CAWSSTDTQYF
>-|TRBV6-1|TRBJ1-2|TRBD1
TGTGCCAGCAGCCCAATGGGACAGTCCCATGGCTACACCTTC
CASSPMGQSHGYTF
>-|TRBV6-1|TRBJ1-5|TRBD1
TGTGCCAGCAGTGATGTACAGGGGTATGGCAATCAGCCCCAGCATTTT
CASSDVQGYGNQPQHF
>-|TRBV5-1|TRBJ2-3|-
TGCGCCAGCAGCTTGGTTGAAAGCACAGATACGCAGTATTTT
CASSLVESTDTQYF
>few|TRBV7-2|TRBJ1-2|-
TGTGCCAGCAGTCCCGATGCTAACTATGGCTACACCTTC
CASSPDANYGYTF
>-|TRBV18|TRBJ1-4|-
TGTGCCAGCTCACCAGACTTGGGAGGTGAAAAACTGTTTTTT
CASSPDLGGEKLFF
>-|TRBV7-2|TRBJ1-6|TRBD1
TGTGCCAGCAGCTTAGATGGGACAGGGGGCAGACTCCACTTT
CASSLDGTGGRLHF
>-|TRBV6-6|TRBJ1-4|-
TGTGCCAGCAGTCATACCACGGACGAAAATGAAAAACTGTTTTTT
CASSHTTDENEKLFF